A selection of T cell receptor beta chains follows, all from one sample in a study of blood T cell repertoires in COVID-19. Sequencing used immunoSEQ multiplex PCR; TCRdb keeps in-frame clones, though not all of them. The sample yields a few hundred thousand clones, about 89% seen once. Specimen: peripheral blood. These receptors came from a man aged 35-49 years who had recovered from COVID-19. The CDR3 runs from the conserved cysteine through the conserved F or W. A D gene is named only where the DNA matches it firmly. For some rows the clone size is stated as once, few or many, or as a class when expanded; others skip it.

TRBV5-1	TRBD2	.	TRBJ2-3	CASRTSGNLLDTQYF	TGCGCCAGTCGGACTAGCGGAAACCTCTTAGATACGCAGTATTTT
TRBV5-4	.	.	TRBJ1-6	CASSLVSGLGANSPLHF	TGTGCCAGCAGCTTGGTTTCTGGTTTGGGGGCTAATTCACCCCTCCACTTT
TRBV6-5	.	.	TRBJ1-6	CASAGARDNSPLHF	TGTGCCAGCGCGGGGGCGCGTGATAATTCACCCCTCCACTTT
TRBV20-1	.	.	TRBJ1-4	CSASNRAGTNEKLFF	TGCAGTGCTAGTAACAGGGCAGGAACTAATGAAAAACTGTTTTTT
TRBV9	.	.	TRBJ2-2	CASTLTRRDRARPNTGELFF	TGTGCCAGCACCCTCACACGGCGGGACAGAGCACGTCCGAACACCGGGGAGCTGTTTTTT
TRBV6-5	.	once	TRBJ2-7	CASSYGRNYEQYF	TGTGCCAGCAGTTACGGGAGAAACTACGAGCAGTACTTC
TRBV6-6	TRBD2	.	TRBJ2-2	CASRTSGSSGELFF	TGTGCCAGCAGGACTAGCGGGAGTTCCGGGGAGCTGTTTTTT
TRBV7-2	TRBD2	.	TRBJ2-2	CASSGILAGAGELFF	TGTGCCAGCAGCGGCATACTAGCGGGGGCCGGGGAGCTGTTTTTT
TRBV6-2/TRBV6-3	TRBD1	once	TRBJ2-6	CASSPDRESGANVLTF	TGTGCCAGCAGTCCCGACAGGGAATCCGGGGCCAACGTCCTGACTTTC
TRBV6-5	TRBD1	.	TRBJ1-2	CASSYTGVNSYGYTF	TGTGCCAGCAGTTACACAGGGGTAAATAGCTATGGCTACACCTTC
TRBV7-8	TRBD1	.	TRBJ1-5	CASSTGDLSNQPQHF	TGTGCCAGCAGCACAGGGGATTTGAGCAATCAGCCCCAGCATTTT
TRBV19	TRBD2	.	TRBJ2-5	CASSTELAAKVPQYF	TGTGCCAGTAGCACAGAACTAGCGGCTAAAGTACCCCAGTACTTC
TRBV7-3	.	.	TRBJ2-7	CASRPSAGAYEQYF	TGTGCCAGCAGACCCAGCGCCGGAGCCTACGAGCAGTACTTC
TRBV5-1	TRBD2	.	TRBJ2-1	CASSGGTRNNEQFF	TGCGCCAGCAGCGGCGGGACTAGAAACAATGAGCAGTTCTTC
TRBV6-5	.	few	TRBJ2-7	CASSYSWGSSYEQYF	TGTGCCAGCAGTTACTCTTGGGGCAGTTCCTACGAGCAGTACTTC
TRBV9	TRBD1	few	TRBJ1-4	CASSASGQREKLFF	TGTGCCAGCAGCGCCTCGGGACAGAGAGAAAAACTGTTTTTT
TRBV9	.	.	TRBJ1-6	CASSAGGSSYNSPLHF	TGTGCCAGCAGCGCGGGGGGGAGCTCCTATAATTCACCCCTCCACTTT
TRBV19	.	.	TRBJ2-2	CASSIGPTGELFF	TGTGCCAGTAGTATAGGGCCCACCGGGGAGCTGTTTTTT
TRBV19	TRBD1	.	TRBJ2-7	CASSNRGMGEQYF	TGTGCCAGTAGTAACAGGGGTATGGGCGAGCAGTACTTC
TRBV5-1	.	once	TRBJ1-1	CASSLNRRQNTEAFF	TGCGCCAGCAGCTTGAACCGACGACAGAACACTGAAGCTTTCTTT
TRBV27	.	.	TRBJ1-6	CASRLPGGAGSPLHF	TGTGCCAGCAGACTCCCGGGGGGGGCTGGCTCACCCCTCCACTTT
TRBV10-3	TRBD2	once	TRBJ2-1	CAILAGTGNEQFF	TGTGCCATCTTAGCGGGGACGGGAAATGAGCAGTTCTTC
TRBV9	.	few	TRBJ2-7	CASSVDQGPYEQYF	TGTGCCAGCAGCGTAGATCAGGGCCCCTACGAGCAGTACTTC
TRBV29-1	.	.	TRBJ2-4	CSVEFRGDIQYF	TGCAGCGTTGAATTCAGGGGGGACATTCAGTACTTC
TRBV7-9	.	few	TRBJ2-7	CASSSQGATEPSHLREQYF	TGTGCCAGCAGCTCACAAGGAGCCACGGAGCCGTCCCACTTACGAGAACAGTACTTC
TRBV7-3	.	.	TRBJ1-1	CASSTTGNTEAFF	TGTGCCAGCAGCACTACAGGGAACACTGAAGCTTTCTTT
TRBV6-1	.	.	TRBJ2-7	CASSEARRGEAYF	TGTGCCAGCAGTGAAGCGCGACGAGGGGAGGCGTACTTC
TRBV7-2	TRBD2	.	TRBJ2-1	CASIPDGGYNNEQFF	TGTGCCAGCATCCCCGACGGGGGGTATAACAATGAGCAGTTCTTC
TRBV19	.	.	TRBJ2-2	CASSIRAGAANTGELFF	TGTGCCAGTAGTATACGGGCGGGGGCCGCGAACACCGGGGAGCTGTTTTTT
TRBV19	.	.	TRBJ2-7	CASSIRGPSYEQYF	TGTGCCAGTAGTATAAGGGGCCCGTCCTACGAGCAGTACTTC
TRBV5-4	.	.	TRBJ2-2	CASSLEPHGGIGELFF	TGTGCCAGCAGCTTGGAACCCCACGGAGGAATCGGGGAGCTGTTTTTT
TRBV5-1	TRBD2	.	TRBJ2-2	CASSLGPGLASGELFF	TGCGCCAGCAGCTTGGGGCCGGGACTAGCTTCCGGGGAGCTGTTTTTT